This T cell receptor (beta chain) is drawn from a study of blood T cell repertoires in COVID-19 (TCRdb year 2020). The study in broad terms: The collaborator samples originated in the United States, Italy and Spain and spanned the acute and convalescent phases of COVID-19. The material from the prospective study consisted of cDNA or gDNA derived from T cells, B-cell-depleted T cells, or PBMCs. Subjects who had been exposed to COVID-19, were actively infected with it, or had recovered from it provided the deeply sampled blood TCRbeta repertoires that made up the dataset. The repertoires were released in a freely available public database intended as a resource for research on the immune response to SARS-CoV-2. Samples came from the ongoing ImmuneRACE study (first 160 participants) plus 1,254 subjects from 6 global collaborators. A de-identified subject ID, COVID-19 status, age in years and sex were almost always included in the sample metadata. HLA class I and class II types, where available, came from metadata supplied by the sample provider rather than from assay-based typing.

About this clone itself: Its antigen is currently not known. No much larger clone exists at a distance of one base, and base qualities are not known.

TCRbeta CDR3 regions were amplified from genomic DNA by means of the immunoSEQ Assay, a bias-controlled multiplex PCR. In the original analysis: Nucleated cell counts per sample were estimated from amplification of reference gene primers within the assay. To quantify the absolute abundance of each unique TCRbeta CDR3 rearrangement, sequence reads were collapsed and filtered. For each sample, productive Simpson clonality was calculated as the square root of Simpson's diversity index over productive rearrangements. The clones in this table, taken by TCRdb from immuneACCESS, are in-frame only. Not every clone is retained; where verified, under half of the shortfall comes from an unresolved V gene, and the cause of the rest is unknown. D and trimming come from the DNA, and the V and J calls and clone size come from that table. The sample table records about 68,000 clones; 60% to 85% of these occur just once. Of the sample, around 25% is held by the ten largest clones.

What the authors observed across the whole study: The quantity of clinical and demographic metadata differed by source and by participant and was supplied without curation.

The collaborating institutions used their own protocols to collect whole blood in K2EDTA tubes. Collaborator samples were shipped for TCRbeta analysis as frozen whole blood, isolated PBMCs, or DNA extracted from either sample type. CDR3 length: 12 amino acids, cysteine to phenylalanine. The entry retains the CDR3 DNA only, 36 bases that are in frame from base 1. The junction carries 9 bases between V and J, which are trimmed by 2 bases and 8 bases respectively. This sequence was found in a human donor in a cohort sampled during active COVID-19. Material for sequencing was peripheral blood. The chain links TRBV12-3 or TRBV12-4 with TRBJ1-2; matching of 5 bases hints at TRBD1 as the D gene. CDR3 protein: CASSLYRMGYTF. The nucleotide sequence is TGTGCCAGCAGTTTATACAGGATGGGCTACACCTTC.